This TCR beta chain is from a study of T cell repertoires in cytomegalovirus infection. Across the whole study: Well-studied HLA-B-restricted epitopes and recently identified HLA-C-restricted epitopes of CMV were both used in the study. Public TCR beta signatures marked donors with CMV infection and the matching HLA.

Study observations and caveats: Ex vivo responses were dominated by HLA-C-restricted CMV-specific TCR beta clonotypes. People with CMV and the relevant HLA were identified by cumulative public TCR beta family frequency.

In regard to this clonotype: What it recognizes is unknown.

V lost 0 bases, J lost 11 bases, and 13 bases lay in between. CDR1 is KGHDR and CDR2 is SFDVKD in the germline V gene. CDR3 length: 14 residues. Using its own MiXCR run on the reads, TCRdb lists one record per CDR3 protein. The table records some 500,000 distinct CDR3 sequences, over 35% of them present only once. The clonotype originates from a human donor in good health (CMV status not recorded). Some clones in this sample may be carry-over from other donors' samples. The chain uses TRBV24-1 and TRBJ2-1; D might be TRBD2 (5 bases). Sequencing was performed on cultured PBMCs, taken from culture after CMV antigen stimulation. CDR3 amino acids: CATSDLREGIQQFF. The DNA of the CDR3 is TGTGCCACCAGTGATTTGCGCGAGGGAATTCAGCAGTTCTTC.